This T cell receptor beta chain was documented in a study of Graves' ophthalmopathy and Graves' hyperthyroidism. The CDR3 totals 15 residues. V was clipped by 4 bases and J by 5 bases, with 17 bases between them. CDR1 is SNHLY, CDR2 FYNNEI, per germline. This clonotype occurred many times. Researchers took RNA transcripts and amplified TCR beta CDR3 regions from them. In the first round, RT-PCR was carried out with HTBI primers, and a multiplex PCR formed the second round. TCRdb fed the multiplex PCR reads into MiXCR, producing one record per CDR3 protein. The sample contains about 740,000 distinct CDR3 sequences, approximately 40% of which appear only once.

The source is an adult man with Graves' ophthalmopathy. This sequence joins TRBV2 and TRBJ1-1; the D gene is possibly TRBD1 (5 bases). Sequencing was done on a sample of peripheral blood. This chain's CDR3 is CASSARGSERTEAFF. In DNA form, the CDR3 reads TGTGCCAGCAGTGCGAGGGGATCGGAGAGAACTGAAGCTTTCTTT.